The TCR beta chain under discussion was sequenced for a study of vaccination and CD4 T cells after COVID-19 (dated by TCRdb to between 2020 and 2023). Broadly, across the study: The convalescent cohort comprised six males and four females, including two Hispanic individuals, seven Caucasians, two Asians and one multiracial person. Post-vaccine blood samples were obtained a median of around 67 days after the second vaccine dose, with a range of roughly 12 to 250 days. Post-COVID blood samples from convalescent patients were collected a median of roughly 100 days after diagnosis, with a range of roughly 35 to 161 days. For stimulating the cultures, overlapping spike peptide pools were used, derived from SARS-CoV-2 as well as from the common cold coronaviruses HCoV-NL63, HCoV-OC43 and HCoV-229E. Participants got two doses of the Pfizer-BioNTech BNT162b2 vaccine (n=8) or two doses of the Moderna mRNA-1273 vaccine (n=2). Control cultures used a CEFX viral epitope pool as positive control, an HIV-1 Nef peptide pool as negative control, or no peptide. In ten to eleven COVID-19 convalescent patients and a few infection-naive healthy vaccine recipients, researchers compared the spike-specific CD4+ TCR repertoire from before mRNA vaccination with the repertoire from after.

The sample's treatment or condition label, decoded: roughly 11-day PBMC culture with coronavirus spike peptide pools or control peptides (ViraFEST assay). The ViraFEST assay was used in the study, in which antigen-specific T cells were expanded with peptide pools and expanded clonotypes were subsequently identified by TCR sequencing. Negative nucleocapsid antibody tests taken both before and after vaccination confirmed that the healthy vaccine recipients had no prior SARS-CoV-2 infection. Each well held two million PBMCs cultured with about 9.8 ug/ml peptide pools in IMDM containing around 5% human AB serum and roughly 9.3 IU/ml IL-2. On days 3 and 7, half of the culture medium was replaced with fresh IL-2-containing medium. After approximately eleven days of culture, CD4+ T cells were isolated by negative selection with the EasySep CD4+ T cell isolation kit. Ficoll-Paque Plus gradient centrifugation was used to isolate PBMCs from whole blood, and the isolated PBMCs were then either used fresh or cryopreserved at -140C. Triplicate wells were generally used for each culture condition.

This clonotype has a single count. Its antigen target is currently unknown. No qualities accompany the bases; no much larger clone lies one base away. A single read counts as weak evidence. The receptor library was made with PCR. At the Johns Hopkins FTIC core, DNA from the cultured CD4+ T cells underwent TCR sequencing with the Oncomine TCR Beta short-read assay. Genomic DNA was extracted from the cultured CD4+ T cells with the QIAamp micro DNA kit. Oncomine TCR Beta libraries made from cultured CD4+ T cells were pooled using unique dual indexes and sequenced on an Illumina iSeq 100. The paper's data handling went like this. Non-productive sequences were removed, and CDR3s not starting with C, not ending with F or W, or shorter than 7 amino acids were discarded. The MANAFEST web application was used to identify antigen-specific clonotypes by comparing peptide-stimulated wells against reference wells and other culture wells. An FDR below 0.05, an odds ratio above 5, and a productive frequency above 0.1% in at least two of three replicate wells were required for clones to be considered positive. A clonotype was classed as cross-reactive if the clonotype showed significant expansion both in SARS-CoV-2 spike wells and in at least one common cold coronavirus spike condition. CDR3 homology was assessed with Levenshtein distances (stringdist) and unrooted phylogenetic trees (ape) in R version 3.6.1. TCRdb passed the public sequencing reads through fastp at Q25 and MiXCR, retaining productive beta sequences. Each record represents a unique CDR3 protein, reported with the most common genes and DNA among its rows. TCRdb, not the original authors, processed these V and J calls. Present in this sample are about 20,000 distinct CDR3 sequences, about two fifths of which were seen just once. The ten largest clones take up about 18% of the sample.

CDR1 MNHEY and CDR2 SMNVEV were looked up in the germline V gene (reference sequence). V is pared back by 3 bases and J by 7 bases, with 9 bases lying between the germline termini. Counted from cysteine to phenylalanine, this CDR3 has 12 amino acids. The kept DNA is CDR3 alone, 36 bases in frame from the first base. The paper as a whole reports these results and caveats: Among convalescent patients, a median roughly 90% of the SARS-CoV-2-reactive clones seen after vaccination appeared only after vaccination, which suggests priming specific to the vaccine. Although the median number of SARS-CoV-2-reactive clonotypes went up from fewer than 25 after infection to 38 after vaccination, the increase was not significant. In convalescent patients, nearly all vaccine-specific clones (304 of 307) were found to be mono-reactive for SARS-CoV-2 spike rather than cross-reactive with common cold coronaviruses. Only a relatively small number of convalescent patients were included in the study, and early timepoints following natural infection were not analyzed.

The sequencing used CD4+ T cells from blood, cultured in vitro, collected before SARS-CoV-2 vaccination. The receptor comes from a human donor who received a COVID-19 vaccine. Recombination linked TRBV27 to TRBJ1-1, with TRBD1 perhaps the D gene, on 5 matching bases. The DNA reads TGTGCCAGCAGTTTCCTTCAGGGTGAAGCTTTCTTT. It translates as CASSFLQGEAFF.